This T cell receptor beta chain originates from a study of shared clonotypes between healthy human individuals. This CDR3 comprises 12 residues. Sequencing used immunoSEQ multiplex PCR; TCRdb keeps in-frame clones, though not all of them. Here the sample spans millions of clones, about 93% being singletons. Only CD45RO-negative cells positively selected for CCR7 counted as naive CD8 cells, so terminally differentiated effector memory CD45RA+ cells were excluded. This clone was counted once. The chain carries TRBV7-5 and TRBJ1-2. TRBV7-5 is a listed pseudogene. The receptor was derived from a man younger than 35 in good health. Some clones in this sample may be carry-over from other donors' samples. The sample taken for sequencing was naive CD8+ T cells from PBMCs. The CDR3, as DNA: TGTGCCAGAAGCTTTAACGTTTATGGCTACACCTTC. It codes for CARSFNVYGYTF.